These 5 T cell receptor beta chains were all obtained from the same sample, sequenced in a study of post-analysis software for immune sequencing data. Study-wide points: Among five TRBV segments more frequent in patients than controls were TRBV5-6, TRBV5-1 and TRBV20-1.

These receptors' targets are unknown. Built from TCR beta cDNA, the libraries had unique molecular identifiers in them. TCRdb re-derived calls from the PCR reads in MiXCR, one entry per CDR3 protein. The data contain about half a million distinct CDR3 sequences, about a third of them singletons. The sample taken for sequencing was blood. The receptor set was obtained from a girl aged 2-17 years with multiple sclerosis.

The gene calls are TRBV4-1 and TRBJ2-5; D gene unclear. Germline CDR1 MGHRA, CDR2 YSYEKL. The germline V and J ends were trimmed by 3 bases and 11 bases, with 13 bases remaining between them. The CDR3 runs 12 residues. The CDR3, as DNA: TGCGCCAGCAGCCAGGAATCCAATGAGCAGTACTTC. Residues: CASSQESNEQYF.

This clonotype has a count of ten or more. This chain joins TRBV29-1 and TRBJ2-3, with D possibly TRBD1 on 5 matching bases. The V and J ends lost 4 bases and 4 bases respectively, with 12 bases between them. Germline assignment: CDR1 SQVTM and CDR2 ANQGSEA. The length of the CDR3 is 13 residues. DNA of the CDR3: TGCAGCGTTGCTCTCGGCAGGGCAGATACGCAGTATTTT. Translated: CSVALGRADTQYF.

The chain uses TRBV2 and TRBJ2-3, with TRBD1 matching over 7 bases. Germline CDR1 reads SNHLY; CDR2 reads FYNNEI. The CDR3 runs 15 residues. V was clipped by 5 bases and J by 1 base; unmatched bases: 6. The CDR3 is CASSPGQVGTDTQYF. In nucleotides, the CDR3 is TGTGCCAGCAGTCCAGGACAGGTGGGCACAGATACGCAGTATTTT.

The chain uses TRBV29-1 and TRBJ2-1; TRBD1 matches at 8 bases. The CDR3 has 12 amino acids. CDR1 and CDR2 (germline): SQVTM, ANQGSEA. V shed 7 bases and J 8 bases; nucleotides not matched to a gene: 7. CDR3 region: CSAWTGFDEQFF. The CDR3, as DNA: TGCAGCGCCTGGACAGGGTTCGATGAGCAGTTCTTC.

Only a few counts were recorded for this clonotype. The rearrangement links TRBV20-1 to TRBJ1-5; D not resolved. The CDR3 extends over 14 amino acids. Germline loops: CDR1 DFQATT, CDR2 SNEGSKA (reference sequence). Trimming removed 2 bases at V and 6 bases at J, with 14 bases between. This CDR3 reads CSARNSVAGQPQHF. The CDR3 DNA is TGCAGTGCTAGAAACTCGGTAGCAGGTCAGCCCCAGCATTTT.